The 5 T cell receptor beta chains below all came from one sample that was sequenced in a study of blood T cell repertoires in COVID-19. This table comes from immunoSEQ multiplex PCR, and its TCRdb copy is limited to in-frame clones, with some not included. The table has under 250,000 clones, around 82% seen once; the top ten hold about 2.7%. Sequencing was done on a sample of peripheral blood. These receptors were collected from a woman aged 40 to 50 with active or convalescent COVID-19.

The chain joins TRBV7-9 to TRBJ1-3; 7 bases fit TRBD1. This CDR3 has 18 amino acids. Germline CDR1 is SEHNR and CDR2 is FQNEAQ (reference sequence). J was trimmed by 1 base and V by 1 base; bases with no gene match: 10. The CDR3 here is CASSLEATGVFSGNTIYF. CDR3 nucleotides: TGTGCCAGCAGCTTAGAGGCTACAGGGGTCTTTTCTGGAAACACCATATATTTT.

The chain carries TRBV5-4 and TRBJ2-3; 13 positions agree with TRBD2. CDR1 is SGHNT, CDR2 YYREEE, per germline (reference sequence). The CDR3 runs 13 residues. With V trimmed by 4 bases and J by 11 bases, 4 bases remained unmatched. The CDR3 bases are TGTGCCAGCAGCCTACTAGCGGGGGGGCGGCAGTATTTT. Its protein product is CASSLLAGGRQYF.

The rearrangement links TRBV7-2 to TRBJ1-5, with TRBD1 matching over 9 bases. The germline V gene has CDR1 SGHTA and CDR2 FQGNSA. J gave up 7 bases and V 3 bases, and 16 bases lay outside the gene matches. The CDR3 length is 18 residues. The CDR3 reads CASSFSGTGYGAKQPQHF. DNA for the CDR3: TGTGCCAGCAGCTTCTCCGGGACAGGGTATGGGGCAAAGCAGCCCCAGCATTTT.

The J gene is TRBJ1-5, the V gene TRBV9, with D possibly matching TRBD1 (5 bases). Germline V lookup: CDR1 SGDLS, CDR2 YYNGEE. This CDR3 is 14 amino acids long. V was cut by 3 bases and J by 2 bases, with 9 bases left in between. The CDR3 loop reads CASSEGLGNQPQHF. For the CDR3, the DNA is TGTGCCAGCAGCGAGGGACTGGGCAATCAGCCCCAGCATTTT.

The rearrangement joins TRBV18 to TRBJ1-1; D unclear. Germline CDR1 and CDR2: KGHSH and LQKENI. CDR3 length: 15 amino acids. V was shortened by 0 bases and J by 5 bases, with 13 bases between the two germline ends. The CDR3 nucleotides read TGTGCCAGCTCACCACCGAACAGTGTGAGTACTGAAGCTTTCTTT. Its protein is CASSPPNSVSTEAFF.